One sample yielded the 21 T cell receptor beta chains listed below, sequenced in a study of T cells in Graves' hyperthyroidism and ophthalmopathy. The CDR3 regions of TCR beta were amplified from RNA transcripts. Using the HTBI primer set, a first-round RT-PCR was run on the TCR CDR3. One entry per CDR3 protein results from TCRdb running MiXCR on the multiplex PCR reads. The repertoire holds under 500,000 distinct CDR3 sequences, about 14% seen once, with 28% in the top ten. The specimen sequenced was blood. These receptor sequences come from a man between 45 and 60 years old with Graves' ophthalmopathy.

This clonotype was seen many times. The chain employs TRBV5-1 and TRBJ2-3; 7 positions match TRBD2. The CDR3 runs 16 residues. Looked up from germline, CDR1 is SGHRS and CDR2 is YFSETQ. The trim removed 0 bases at V and 2 bases at J, leaving 6 bases unmatched. CDR3 sequence reads: CASSLGLASDTDTQYF. The DNA of the CDR3 is TGCGCCAGCAGCTTGGGACTAGCCTCGGACACAGATACGCAGTATTTT.

The table lists this clonotype with a few counts. The rearrangement uses TRBV12-3 or TRBV12-4 and TRBJ2-1; D is perhaps TRBD1 (6 bases). The CDR3 extends over 14 amino acids. V gave up 1 base and J gave up 8 bases, with 12 bases separating them. CDR3 in amino acids: CASSLVRGADEQFF. The CDR3 DNA is TGTGCCAGCAGTTTAGTCAGGGGCGCGGATGAGCAGTTCTTC.

Many counts were recorded for this clonotype. The genes are TRBV3-1 and TRBJ2-5; 7 positions match TRBD1. Germline lookup yields CDR1 LGHDT and CDR2 YNNKEL (reference sequence). Trimming removed 1 base from V and 7 bases from J; junction bases left unmatched: 3. The CDR3 covers 13 residues. The CDR3 region is CASSQGAGGTQYF. The CDR3 DNA follows: TGTGCCAGCAGCCAAGGGGCAGGGGGGACCCAGTACTTC.

This chain joins TRBV28 and TRBJ2-5; no reliable D call. CDR3 length equals 13 residues. Germline V gives CDR1 MDHEN, CDR2 SYDVKM. Deletions cut 5 bases from V and 5 bases from J, with 12 bases between. DNA for the CDR3: TGTGCCAGCAGTACCCCTAGTTGGGAGACCCAGTACTTC. Residues: CASSTPSWETQYF.

This clonotype was observed a few times. V gene TRBV6-1 combines with J gene TRBJ2-5, with D unclear. The germline V gene encodes CDR1 MNHNS and CDR2 SASEGT. This CDR3 is built from 15 residues. V lost 7 bases, J lost 2 bases, and 17 bases lay in between. The CDR3 spells CASTERGLRQETQYF. DNA of the CDR3: TGTGCCAGCACCGAACGTGGTTTGCGGCAAGAGACCCAGTACTTC.

This clonotype appeared many times. The chain uses TRBV12-3 or TRBV12-4 and TRBJ1-5; D is possibly TRBD1 (5 bases). The CDR3 loop spans 17 amino acids. V was cut by 3 bases and J by 3 bases, with 18 bases left in between. Written as DNA, the CDR3 is TGTGCCAGCAGTTTTAGGGGTCAGTCGTCCCTCAATCAGCCCCAGCATTTT. Translated, it gives CASSFRGQSSLNQPQHF.

The V and J genes are TRBV5-1 and TRBJ1-4; D remains unclear. Germline V lookup: CDR1 SGHRS, CDR2 YFSETQ. Trimming pared 3 bases from V and 6 bases from J, leaving 12 bases between. The CDR3 is 14 residues long. CDR3 protein: CASSSSRGDEKLFF. The CDR3 DNA follows: TGCGCCAGCAGCTCGTCGCGTGGGGATGAAAAACTGTTTTTT.

This clonotype has only a few counts. The chain combines TRBV24-1 with TRBJ2-3, with unresolved D. Germline V CDR1 and CDR2: KGHDR, SFDVKD. V was shortened by 2 bases and J by 0 bases, with 5 bases between the two germline ends. This CDR3 is built from 14 residues. The CDR3 DNA sequence: TGTGCCACCAGTGATTACTCGAGCACAGATACGCAGTATTTT. Translating it yields CATSDYSSTDTQYF.

This clonotype came up many times. One junction end disagrees with the germline gene, perhaps due to a read error. The genes are TRBV18 and TRBJ2-7; 8 bases match TRBD2. The CDR3 loop spans 14 amino acids. Germline assignment: CDR1 KGHSH and CDR2 LQKENI. The CDR3 DNA follows: TGTGCCGGCTCACCGAAGGGTGCGGGGGGCGAGCAGTACTTC. Protein product: CAGSPKGAGGEQYF.

The V gene is TRBV19, the J gene TRBJ1-1, with D unclear. CDR1 is LNHDA, CDR2 SQIVND, per germline (reference sequence). V was clipped by 3 bases and J by 5 bases, with 19 bases between them. The CDR3 is 16 residues long. The CDR3 bases are TGTGCCAGTAGTATTAGCTCGACGAGGCGTCGAACTGAAGCTTTCTTT. Encoded protein: CASSISSTRRRTEAFF.

This clonotype was observed at least ten times. The gene calls are TRBV6-1 and TRBJ1-1; D is undetermined. Trimming left V 7 bases short and J 1 base short, with 10 bases between. The CDR3 runs to 13 residues. Germline CDR1 MNHNS, CDR2 SASEGT. The CDR3 DNA is TGTGCCAGCAAGGCTAGACAGAACACTGAAGCTTTCTTT. This sequence encodes CASKARQNTEAFF.

This clonotype was found many times. The chain links TRBV28 to TRBJ1-2; 8 bases map to TRBD1. The CDR3 is 14 residues long. CDR1 and CDR2 from the germline V gene are MDHEN and SYDVKM. The V and J ends lost 3 bases and 8 bases, in that order; junction bases with no gene match: 8. CDR3 sequence (DNA): TGTGCCAGCAGTTTCCGGACAGGGATGGGAGGCTACACCTTC. This encodes CASSFRTGMGGYTF.

The sample holds many counts of this clonotype. The J gene is TRBJ2-1, the V gene TRBV6-5; 13 positions agree with TRBD2. There are 20 residues in the CDR3. The V segment lost 1 base and the J segment 4 bases; nucleotides outside the gene matches: 13. Germline V gene data show CDR1 as MNHEY and CDR2 as SVGAGI. CDR3 nucleotide sequence: TGTGCCAGCAGTTACTTTGGACTAGCGGGAGTTCAGGGTGTGTACAATGAGCAGTTCTTC. This sequence encodes CASSYFGLAGVQGVYNEQFF.

The chain couples TRBV7-9 to TRBJ2-7; D unclear. CDR3 size: 14 residues. Germline CDR1 and CDR2: SEHNR and FQNEAQ (reference sequence). V gave up 6 bases and J gave up 0 bases, with 12 bases separating them. The CDR3 here is CASRSSLSSYEQYF. CDR3 DNA sequence: TGTGCCAGCAGGTCGAGCCTAAGCTCCTACGAGCAGTACTTC.

This clonotype was recorded a few times. The chain uses TRBV20-1 and TRBJ1-1; tentatively, D is TRBD1 (6 bases). CDR3 length: 15 amino acids. The germline CDR1 and CDR2 sequences are DFQATT and SNEGSKA (reference sequence). Trimming pared 0 bases from V and 2 bases from J, leaving 13 bases between. As DNA, the CDR3 is TGCAGTGCTAGAGACGAGGACAGACAAAACACTGAAGCTTTCTTT. Its protein is CSARDEDRQNTEAFF.

This clonotype occurred many times. This chain connects TRBV11-3 to TRBJ2-2; D is unresolved. The V gene's germline CDR1 is SGHNT and CDR2 YENEEA. The CDR3 has 15 residues. V gave up 5 bases and J gave up 5 bases, with 15 bases separating them. The CDR3 region has the DNA TGTGCCAGCAGCGCAAGCCTGGACGGAACCGGGGAGCTGTTTTTT. Its translation is CASSASLDGTGELFF. Full variable domain (rest looked up from reference TRBV11-3 and TRBJ2-2): EAGVVQSPRYKIIEKKQPVAFWCNPISGHNTLYWYLQNLGQGPELLIRYENEEAVDDSQLPKDRFSAERLKGVDSTLKIQPAELGDSAVYLCASSASLDGTGELFFGEGSRLTVL.

This clonotype was seen at least ten times. V gene TRBV5-1 combines with J gene TRBJ2-5; 9 bases agree with TRBD2. The CDR3 consists of 17 residues. The V gene end was trimmed by 1 base and the J gene end by 0 bases; junction bases not matched to a gene: 7. Germline V gene lookup returns CDR1 SGHRS and CDR2 YFSETQ. The CDR3: CASSLKIAGAYQETQYF. DNA of the CDR3: TGCGCCAGCAGCTTGAAGATAGCGGGAGCGTACCAAGAGACCCAGTACTTC.

This clonotype occurred many times. The chain uses TRBV30 and TRBJ1-4; D not certain. V dropped 1 base and J dropped 13 bases, with 13 bases sitting between them. Germline CDR1 and CDR2: GTSNPN and SVGIG (reference sequence). The CDR3 contains 12 residues. The CDR3: CAWSESGQRLFF. In DNA, the CDR3 is TGTGCCTGGAGTGAATCCGGGCAACGACTGTTTTTT.

The chain recombines TRBV9 with TRBJ1-2, with 8 nucleotides matching TRBD1. V dropped 0 bases and J dropped 2; count of bases not matched to a gene: 0. The CDR3 runs to 14 residues. Germline V gives CDR1 SGDLS, CDR2 YYNGEE. The CDR3, as DNA: TGTGCCAGCAGCGTAGGACAGGGGAACTATGGCTACACCTTC. Its translation: CASSVGQGNYGYTF.

This clonotype came up a few times. The V and J genes are TRBV19 and TRBJ2-5; D may match TRBD1 or TRBD2 (5 bases each). V lost 7 bases and J lost 7, with 25 bases in between. The CDR3 is 16 residues long. Germline-derived CDR1 and CDR2 are LNHDA and SQIVND (reference sequence). The CDR3 sequence: CASTEYGGPRDGTQYF. CDR3 sequence (DNA): TGTGCCAGTACGGAGTATGGGGGACCAAGGGACGGGACCCAGTACTTC. Looking up the rest from reference TRBV19 and TRBJ2-5 gives the full variable domain: DGGITQSPKYLFRKEGQNVTLSCEQNLNHDAMYWYRQDPGQGLRLIYYSQIVNDFQKGDIAEGYSVSREKKESFPLTVTSAQKNPTAFYLCASTEYGGPRDGTQYFGPGTRLLVL.

The chain is built from TRBV5-1 and TRBJ1-6; a possible D gene is TRBD1 (5 bases). The V end was cut by 3 bases, the J end by 10 bases, with 14 bases between. Germline V CDR1 and CDR2: SGHRS, YFSETQ. CDR3 length: 14 amino acids. In DNA, the CDR3 is TGCGCCAGCAGCTCCGGGACTGAAAACTCACCCCTCCACTTT. Its translation is CASSSGTENSPLHF.